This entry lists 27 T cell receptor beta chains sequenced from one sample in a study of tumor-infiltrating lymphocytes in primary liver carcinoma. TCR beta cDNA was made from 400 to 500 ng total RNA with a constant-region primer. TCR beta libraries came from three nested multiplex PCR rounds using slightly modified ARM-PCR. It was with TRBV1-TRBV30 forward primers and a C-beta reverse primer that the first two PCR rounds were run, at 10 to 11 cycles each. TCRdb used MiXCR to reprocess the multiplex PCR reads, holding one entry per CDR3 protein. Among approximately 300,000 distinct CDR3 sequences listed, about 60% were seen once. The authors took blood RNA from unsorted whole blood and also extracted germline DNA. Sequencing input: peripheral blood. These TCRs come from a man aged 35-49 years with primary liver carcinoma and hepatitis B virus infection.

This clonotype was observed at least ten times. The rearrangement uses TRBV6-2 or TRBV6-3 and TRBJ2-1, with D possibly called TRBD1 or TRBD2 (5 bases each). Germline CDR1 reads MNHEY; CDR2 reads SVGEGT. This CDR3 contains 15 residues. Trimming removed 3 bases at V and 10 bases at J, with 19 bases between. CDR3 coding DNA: TGTGCCAGCAGTTATTCTTTGCTGGGGGTGGGAGAGCAGTTCTTC. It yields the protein CASSYSLLGVGEQFF.

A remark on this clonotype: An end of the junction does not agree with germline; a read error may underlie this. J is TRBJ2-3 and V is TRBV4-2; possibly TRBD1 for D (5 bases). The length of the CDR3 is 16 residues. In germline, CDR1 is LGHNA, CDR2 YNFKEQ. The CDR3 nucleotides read TGTGCCAGCAGCCAACCGCCGACAGATTACACAGATATGCAGTATTTT. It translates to CASSQPPTDYTDMQYF.

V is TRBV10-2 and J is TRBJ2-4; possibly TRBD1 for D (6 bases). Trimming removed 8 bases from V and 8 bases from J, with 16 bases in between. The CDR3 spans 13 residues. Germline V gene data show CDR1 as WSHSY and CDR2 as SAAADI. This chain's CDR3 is CASEQEQGHIQYF. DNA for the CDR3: TGCGCCAGCGAACAGGAACAGGGACACATTCAGTACTTC.

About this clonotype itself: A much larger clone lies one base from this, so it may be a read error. CDR3 DNA: TGTGCCAGCAGTATACCTGGCGGGGATATTGGATACAATGAGCAGTTCTTC. Amino acids: CASSIPGGDIGYNEQFF. The chain recombines TRBV12-3 or TRBV12-4 with TRBJ2-1; tentatively, D is TRBD2 (6 bases). The CDR3 is 17 amino acids. Deletions cut 5 bases from V and 4 bases from J, with 21 bases between.

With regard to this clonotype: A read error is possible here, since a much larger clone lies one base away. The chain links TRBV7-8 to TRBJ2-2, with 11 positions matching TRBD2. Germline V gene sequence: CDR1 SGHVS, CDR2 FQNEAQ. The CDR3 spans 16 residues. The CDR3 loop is CTSSSLAGGLTGELFF. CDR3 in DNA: TGTACCAGCAGCTCGCTAGCGGGAGGTCTCACCGGGGAGCTGTTTTTT.

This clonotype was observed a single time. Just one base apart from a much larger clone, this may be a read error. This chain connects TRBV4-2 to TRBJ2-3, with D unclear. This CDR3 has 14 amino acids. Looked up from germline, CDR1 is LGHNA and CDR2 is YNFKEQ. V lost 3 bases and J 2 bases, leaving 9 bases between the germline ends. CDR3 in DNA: TGTGCCAGCAGCCACTGTGGCCCCACAGATACGCAGTATTTT. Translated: CASSHCGPTDTQYF.

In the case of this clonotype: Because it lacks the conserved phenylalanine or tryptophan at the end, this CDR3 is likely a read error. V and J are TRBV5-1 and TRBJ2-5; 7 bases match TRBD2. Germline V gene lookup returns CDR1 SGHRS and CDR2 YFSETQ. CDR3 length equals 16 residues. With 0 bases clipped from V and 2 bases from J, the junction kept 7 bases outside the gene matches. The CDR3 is CASSLGWLAVQETQYS. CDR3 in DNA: TGCGCCAGCAGCTTGGGCTGGCTAGCGGTACAAGAGACCCAGTACTCC.

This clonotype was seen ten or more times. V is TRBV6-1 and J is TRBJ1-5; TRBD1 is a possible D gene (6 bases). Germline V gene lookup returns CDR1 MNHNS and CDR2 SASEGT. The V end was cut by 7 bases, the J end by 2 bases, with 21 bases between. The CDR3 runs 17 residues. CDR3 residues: CASILPGAGVGNQPQHF. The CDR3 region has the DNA TGTGCCAGCATACTTCCGGGGGCCGGAGTGGGCAATCAGCCCCAGCATTTT.

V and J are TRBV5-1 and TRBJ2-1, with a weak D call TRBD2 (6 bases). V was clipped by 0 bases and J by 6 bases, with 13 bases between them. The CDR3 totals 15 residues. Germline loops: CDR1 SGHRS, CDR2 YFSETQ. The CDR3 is CASSLAPAGSNEQFF. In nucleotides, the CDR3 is TGCGCCAGCAGCTTGGCCCCTGCGGGAAGCAATGAGCAGTTCTTC.

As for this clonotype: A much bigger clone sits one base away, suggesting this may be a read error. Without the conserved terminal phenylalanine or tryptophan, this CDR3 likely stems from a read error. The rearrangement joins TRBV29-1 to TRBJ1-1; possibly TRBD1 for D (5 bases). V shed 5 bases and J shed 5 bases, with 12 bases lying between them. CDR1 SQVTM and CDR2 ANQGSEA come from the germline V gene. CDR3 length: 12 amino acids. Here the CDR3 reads CSVNREGTEAFL. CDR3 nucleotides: TGCAGCGTTAACCGGGAGGGGACTGAAGCTTTCCTT.

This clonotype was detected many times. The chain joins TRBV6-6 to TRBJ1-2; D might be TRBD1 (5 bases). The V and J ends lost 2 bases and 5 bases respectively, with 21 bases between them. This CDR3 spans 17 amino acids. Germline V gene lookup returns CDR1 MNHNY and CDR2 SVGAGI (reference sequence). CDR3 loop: CASSYPKGAGPRYGYTF. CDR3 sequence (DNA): TGTGCCAGCAGTTACCCCAAAGGGGCAGGACCCCGATATGGCTACACCTTC.

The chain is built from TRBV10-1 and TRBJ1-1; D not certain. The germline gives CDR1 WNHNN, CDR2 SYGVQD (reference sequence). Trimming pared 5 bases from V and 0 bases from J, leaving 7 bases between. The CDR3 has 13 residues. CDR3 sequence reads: CASSMGMNTEAFF. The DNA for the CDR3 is TGCGCCAGCAGTATGGGGATGAACACTGAAGCTTTCTTT.

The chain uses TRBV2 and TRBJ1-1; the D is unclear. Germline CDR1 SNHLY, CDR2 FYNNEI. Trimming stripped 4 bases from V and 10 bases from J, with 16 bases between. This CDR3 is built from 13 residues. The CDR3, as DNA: TGTGCCAGCAGTGGGTCGGGTGACGAGAGAGCTTTCTTT. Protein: CASSGSGDERAFF.

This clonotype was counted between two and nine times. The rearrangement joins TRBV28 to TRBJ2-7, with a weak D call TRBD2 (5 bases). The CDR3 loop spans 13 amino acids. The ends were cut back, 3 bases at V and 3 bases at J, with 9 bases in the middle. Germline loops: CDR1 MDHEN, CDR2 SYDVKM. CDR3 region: CASSFPGLYEQYF. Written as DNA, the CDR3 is TGTGCCAGCAGTTTCCCCGGACTCTACGAGCAGTACTTC.

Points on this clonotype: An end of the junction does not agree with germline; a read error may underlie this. The CDR3 protein is CASSQDPPAGGCTDMQYF. The CDR3 bases are TGCGCCAGCAGCCAAGATCCCCCGGCGGGAGGATGCACAGATATGCAGTATTTT. The chain uses TRBV4-1 and TRBJ2-3; TRBD2 aligns across 8 bases. This CDR3 has 18 amino acids. Germline CDR1 reads MGHRA; CDR2 reads YSYEKL.

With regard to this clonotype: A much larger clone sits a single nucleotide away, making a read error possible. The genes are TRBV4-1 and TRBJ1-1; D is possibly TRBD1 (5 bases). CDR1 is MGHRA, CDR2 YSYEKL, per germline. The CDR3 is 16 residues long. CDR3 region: CTSSTPAGGAGTEAFF. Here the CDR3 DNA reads TGCACCAGCAGCACCCCGGCTGGAGGGGCTGGCACTGAAGCTTTCTTT.

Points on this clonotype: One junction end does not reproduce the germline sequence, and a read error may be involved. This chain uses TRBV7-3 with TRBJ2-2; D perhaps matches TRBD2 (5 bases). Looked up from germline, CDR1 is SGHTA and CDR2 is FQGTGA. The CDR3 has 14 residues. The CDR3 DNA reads TGTGCCAGCAGCTTATCACTGAACACCGGGGAGCCGTTTTTT. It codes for CASSLSLNTGEPFF.

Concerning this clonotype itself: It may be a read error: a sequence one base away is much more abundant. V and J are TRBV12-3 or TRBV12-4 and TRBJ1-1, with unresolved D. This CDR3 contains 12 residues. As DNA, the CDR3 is TGTGACAGCAGCCCCGGCACAACCAAAGCTTTCTTT. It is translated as CDSSPGTTKAFF.

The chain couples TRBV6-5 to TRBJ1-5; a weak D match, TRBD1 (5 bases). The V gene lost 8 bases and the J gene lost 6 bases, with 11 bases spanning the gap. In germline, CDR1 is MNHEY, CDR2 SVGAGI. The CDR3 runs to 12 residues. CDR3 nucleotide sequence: TGTGCCAGCGGTTCTGGGACTCAGCCCCAGCATTTT. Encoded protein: CASGSGTQPQHF.

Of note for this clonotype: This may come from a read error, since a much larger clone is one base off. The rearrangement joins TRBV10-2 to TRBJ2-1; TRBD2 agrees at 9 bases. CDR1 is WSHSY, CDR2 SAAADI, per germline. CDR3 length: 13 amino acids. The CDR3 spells CAGMLAGGGEQLF. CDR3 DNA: TGCGCCGGGATGTTGGCGGGAGGGGGTGAGCAGCTCTTC.

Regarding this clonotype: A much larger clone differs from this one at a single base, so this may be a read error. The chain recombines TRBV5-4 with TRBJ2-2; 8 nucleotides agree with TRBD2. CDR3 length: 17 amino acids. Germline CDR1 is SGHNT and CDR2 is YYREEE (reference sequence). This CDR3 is CASSDPVAGRDTGKLFF. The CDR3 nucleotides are TGTGCCAGCAGCGATCCTGTAGCGGGACGTGACACCGGGAAGCTGTTTTTT. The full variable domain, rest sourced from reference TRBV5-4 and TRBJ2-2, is ETGVTQSPTHLIKTRGQQVTLRCSSQSGHNTVSWYQQALGQGPQFIFQYYREEENGRGNFPPRFSGLQFPNYSSELNVNALELDDSALYLCASSDPVAGRDTGKLFFGEGSRLTVL.

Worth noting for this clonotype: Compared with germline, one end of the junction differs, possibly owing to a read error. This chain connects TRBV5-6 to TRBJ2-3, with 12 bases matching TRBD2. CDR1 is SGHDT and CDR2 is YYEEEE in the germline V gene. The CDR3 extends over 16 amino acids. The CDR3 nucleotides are TGTGCTAGCAGCACGGGCCTAGCGGGAGGGACAGATACGCAGTATTTT. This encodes CASSTGLAGGTDTQYF.

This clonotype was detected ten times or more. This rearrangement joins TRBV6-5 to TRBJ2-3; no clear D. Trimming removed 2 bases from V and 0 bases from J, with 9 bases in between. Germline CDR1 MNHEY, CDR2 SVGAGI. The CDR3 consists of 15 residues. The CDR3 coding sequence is TGTGCCAGCAGTTACGCGGCAGGTAGCACAGATACGCAGTATTTT. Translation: CASSYAAGSTDTQYF.

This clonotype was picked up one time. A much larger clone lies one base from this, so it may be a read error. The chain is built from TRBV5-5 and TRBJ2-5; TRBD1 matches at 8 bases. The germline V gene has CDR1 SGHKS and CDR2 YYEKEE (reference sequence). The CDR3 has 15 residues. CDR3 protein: CASRLDRARQETQYF. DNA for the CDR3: TGTGCCAGCAGATTGGACAGGGCTAGACAAGAGACCCAGTACTTC.

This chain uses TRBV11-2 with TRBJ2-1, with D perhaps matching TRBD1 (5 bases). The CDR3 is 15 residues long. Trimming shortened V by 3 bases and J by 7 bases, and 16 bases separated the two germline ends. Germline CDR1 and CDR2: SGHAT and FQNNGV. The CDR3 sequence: CASSLGLEKGNEQFF. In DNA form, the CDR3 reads TGTGCCAGCAGCTTGGGGCTGGAAAAGGGAAATGAGCAGTTCTTC.

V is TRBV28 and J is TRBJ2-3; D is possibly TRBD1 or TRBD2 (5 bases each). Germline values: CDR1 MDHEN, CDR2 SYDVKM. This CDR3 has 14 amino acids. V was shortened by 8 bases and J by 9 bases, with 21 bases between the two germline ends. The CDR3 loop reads CASGSRGAYETQYF. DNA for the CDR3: TGTGCCAGCGGCAGCAGAGGGGCTTATGAGACGCAGTATTTT.

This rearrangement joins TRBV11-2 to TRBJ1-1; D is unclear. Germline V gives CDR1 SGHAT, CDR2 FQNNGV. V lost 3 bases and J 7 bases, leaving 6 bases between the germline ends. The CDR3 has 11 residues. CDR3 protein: CASSFRDEAFF. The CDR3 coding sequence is TGTGCCAGCAGCTTTAGGGATGAAGCTTTCTTT.